One sample yielded the 21 T cell receptor beta chains listed below, sequenced in a study of T cells in Graves' hyperthyroidism and ophthalmopathy. Authors of the study amplified TCR beta CDR3 regions from RNA transcripts. Initially, a first-round RT-PCR of the TCR CDR3 employed the HTBI primer set. TCRdb redid the calling of the multiplex PCR reads with MiXCR, one entry per CDR3 protein. The sample includes approximately 600,000 distinct CDR3 sequences, around 21% of them seen just once. Sequenced: blood. These receptors were collected from a man aged 25-45 years with Graves' ophthalmopathy.

This clonotype was observed many times. This sequence joins TRBV5-1 and TRBJ2-7; unclear D gene. Germline CDR1 is SGHRS and CDR2 is YFSETQ. The CDR3 consists of 12 residues. V lost 8 bases to trimming and J lost 2 bases, with 11 bases between them. CDR3 loop: CASLERAYEQYF. The CDR3 DNA reads as TGCGCCAGTTTAGAGAGAGCCTACGAGCAGTACTTC.

This chain connects TRBV11-2 to TRBJ1-1; no reliable D call. In germline, CDR1 is SGHAT, CDR2 FQNNGV. Deletions cut 2 bases from V and 0 bases from J, with 10 bases between. The CDR3 spans 15 residues. The CDR3 bases are TGTGCCAGCAGCTTAACCCGGACGGTGAACACTGAAGCTTTCTTT. The encoded protein is CASSLTRTVNTEAFF.

This clonotype was counted only a few times. V gene TRBV27 combines with J gene TRBJ2-2; D unclear. The CDR3 sequence is 16 residues long. CDR1 MNHEY and CDR2 SMNVEV come from the germline V gene (reference sequence). The V and J ends lost 8 bases and 0 bases respectively, with 16 bases between them. CDR3 nucleotides: TGTGCCAGCCCCCTGGCGCAGAGTTCGAACACCGGGGAGCTGTTTTTT. It is translated as CASPLAQSSNTGELFF.

This clonotype came up a few times. This chain links TRBV7-3 with TRBJ1-1, with D possibly being TRBD1 (5 bases). V was cut by 9 bases and J by 1 base, with 18 bases left in between. The CDR3 consists of 15 residues. Germline V CDR1 and CDR2: SGHTA, FQGTGA. CDR3 nucleotide sequence: TGTGCCAGGGAAAAAAGGGGAACCAAGAACACTGAAGCTTTCTTT. It translates to CAREKRGTKNTEAFF.

This chain joins TRBV6-1 and TRBJ2-7; D tentatively reads TRBD1 or TRBD2 (5 bases each). The CDR3 length is 18 residues. Germline CDR1 and CDR2: MNHNS and SASEGT. Between the trimmed V and J ends, which lost 5 bases and 0 bases, there was a span of 23 bases. The CDR3: CASSFLNPGRPNSYEQYF. The CDR3 DNA sequence: TGTGCCAGCAGTTTTCTGAATCCGGGACGGCCAAACTCCTACGAGCAGTACTTC.

This clonotype was detected ten times or more. The gene calls are TRBV2 and TRBJ1-2, with 7 nucleotides matching TRBD1. Germline V gene lookup returns CDR1 SNHLY and CDR2 FYNNEI. J gave up 3 bases and V 4 bases, and 5 bases lay outside the gene matches. The CDR3 runs 14 residues. The CDR3 loop reads CASSVLTGDYGYTF. Here the CDR3 DNA reads TGTGCCAGCAGTGTTTTAACAGGGGACTATGGCTACACCTTC.

The chain joins TRBV5-6 to TRBJ1-2, with D hard to call. CDR1 SGHDT and CDR2 YYEEEE come from the germline V gene. CDR3 length equals 13 residues. The V end lost 5 bases, the J end lost 4 bases, and 12 bases lay between the germline ends. For the CDR3, the DNA is TGTGCCAGCAGACCCGTCGAGGGCTATGGCTACACCTTC. Translation: CASRPVEGYGYTF.

The gene calls are TRBV7-3 and TRBJ2-3, with 7 positions matching TRBD1. Germline loops: CDR1 SGHTA, CDR2 FQGTGA. Unmatched junction bases numbered 3, after V lost 5 bases and J lost 1 base. The CDR3 totals 14 residues. The CDR3 DNA follows: TGTGCCAGCAGCCGCGGACAGGGCACAGATACGCAGTATTTT. It codes for CASSRGQGTDTQYF.

The CDR3 DNA reads as TGCAGCTGGGACAGACTACCACAGAACAATGAGCAGTTCTTC. It yields the protein CSWDRLPQNNEQFF. The genes are TRBV29-1 and TRBJ2-1; 7 bases are a match to TRBD1. Germline V CDR1 and CDR2: SQVTM, ANQGSEA. The CDR3 spans 14 residues. V was clipped by 8 bases and J by 5 bases; unmatched bases: 12.

The V gene is TRBV28, the J gene TRBJ2-1; unclear D gene. Germline V lookup: CDR1 MDHEN, CDR2 SYDVKM. The V end was cut by 3 bases, the J end by 2 bases, with 8 bases between. This CDR3 has 14 amino acids. Here the CDR3 reads CASSFESPYNEQFF. As DNA, the CDR3 is TGTGCCAGCAGTTTTGAGAGCCCCTACAATGAGCAGTTCTTC.

This rearrangement joins TRBV19 to TRBJ1-5, with 8 bases that match TRBD1. This CDR3 comprises 16 residues. V dropped 5 bases and J dropped 2; count of bases not matched to a gene: 8. Per germline, CDR1 LNHDA and CDR2 SQIVND (reference sequence). The CDR3 nucleotides are TGTGCCAGTAGTTCCCCGACAGGGGTCCGCAATCAGCCCCAGCATTTT. It translates to CASSSPTGVRNQPQHF.

The gene calls are TRBV20-1 and TRBJ2-1, with 7 bases matching TRBD2. Germline V lookup: CDR1 DFQATT, CDR2 SNEGSKA (reference sequence). The V and J ends lost 5 bases and 9 bases, in that order; junction bases with no gene match: 4. This CDR3 has 11 residues. The CDR3 coding sequence is TGCAGTGCTCCACTAGCGCGTGAGCAGTTCTTC. Amino acid sequence: CSAPLAREQFF.

This chain uses TRBV28 with TRBJ1-3, with 7 bases that match TRBD1. The CDR3 loop spans 15 amino acids. V shed 3 bases and J 4 bases; nucleotides not matched to a gene: 6. Germline CDR1 is MDHEN and CDR2 is SYDVKM. CDR3 region: CASSFGRGKGNTIYF. CDR3 coding DNA: TGTGCCAGCAGTTTTGGCAGGGGGAAAGGAAACACCATATATTTT.

This clonotype has a count of ten or more. V is TRBV5-1 and J is TRBJ2-3; no clear D gene. V was clipped by 4 bases and J by 5 bases, with 11 bases between them. CDR1 is SGHRS and CDR2 is YFSETQ in the germline V gene. CDR3 size: 13 residues. The CDR3 nucleotides are TGCGCCAGCAGCCCAATCCCGGGAGATACGCAGTATTTT. This gives the protein CASSPIPGDTQYF.

The chain employs TRBV27 and TRBJ2-5; no definite D call. CDR3 size: 13 residues. Germline CDR1 reads MNHEY; CDR2 reads SMNVEV (reference sequence). V was clipped by 0 bases and J by 5 bases, with 7 bases between them. For the CDR3, the DNA is TGTGCCAGCAGTTTATCGCAACGGGAGACCCAGTACTTC. Residues: CASSLSQRETQYF.

The CDR3, as DNA: TGCAGTGCTAGAGATATTTCCCCCCGCCCCGAGCAGTACTTC. This encodes CSARDISPRPEQYF. V and J are TRBV20-1 and TRBJ2-7; D is uncertain. The ends were cut back, 0 bases at V and 6 bases at J, with 15 bases in the middle. CDR3 length: 14 residues. The germline V gene has CDR1 DFQATT and CDR2 SNEGSKA (reference sequence).

The chain's CDR3 is CASTTGSFGNTIYF. CDR3 bases: TGTGCCTCGACGACAGGGTCTTTTGGAAACACCATATATTTT. The chain uses TRBV28 and TRBJ1-3, with 7 bases matching TRBD1. This CDR3 region has 14 residues. The ends lost 11 bases at V and 3 bases at J; junction bases unmatched: 10. Germline CDR1 MDHEN, CDR2 SYDVKM.

This clonotype was observed a few times. The chain couples TRBV3-1 to TRBJ2-5; a possible D gene is TRBD1 (6 bases). Trimming left V 0 bases short and J 4 bases short, with 12 bases between. There are 15 residues in the CDR3. Per the germline V gene, CDR1 is LGHDT and CDR2 is YNNKEL (reference sequence). In DNA form, the CDR3 reads TGTGCCAGCAGCCAAGATAGGGGCAGGGGAGAGACCCAGTACTTC. It yields the protein CASSQDRGRGETQYF.

Regarding this clonotype: It may be a read error: a sequence one base away is much more abundant. The V and J genes are TRBV11-2 and TRBJ2-7; D not resolved. This CDR3 comprises 14 residues. Trimming pared 2 bases from V and 3 bases from J, leaving 11 bases between. Germline V gives CDR1 SGHAT, CDR2 FQNNGV. The CDR3 nucleotides read TGTGCCAGCAGCTTAAGGCAGACCAACTACGAGCAGTACTTC. Translated, it gives CASSLRQTNYEQYF. The variable domain in full, completed from reference TRBV11-2 and TRBJ2-7, reads EAGVAQSPRYKIIEKRQSVAFWCNPISGHATLYWYQQILGQGPKLLIQFQNNGVVDDSQLPKDRFSAERLKGVDSTLKIQPAKLEDSAVYLCASSLRQTNYEQYFGPGTRLTVT.

A word on this clonotype: Relative to the germline gene, one junction end is altered; a read error may explain this. This chain connects TRBV13 to TRBJ2-4; either TRBD1 or TRBD2 may supply D (5 bases each). The V gene's germline CDR1 is PRHDT and CDR2 FYEKMQ (reference sequence). The CDR3 length is 16 residues. CDR3: CASNLGVGKAKNIQYF. The CDR3 DNA reads as TGTGCCAGCAACTTAGGGGTCGGGAAAGCCAAAAACATTCAGTACTTC.

The sample holds many counts of this clonotype. The gene calls are TRBV20-1 and TRBJ2-7; D is unresolved. The CDR3 runs 13 residues. CDR1 is DFQATT, CDR2 SNEGSKA, per germline (reference sequence). Trimming took 0 bases from V and 3 from J, leaving 9 bases between them. In DNA form, the CDR3 reads TGCAGTGCTAGAGATCGGCAGGACTACGAGCAGTACTTC. As protein: CSARDRQDYEQYF.